The next 6 T cell receptor beta chains were all read from a single sample in a study of vaccination and CD4 T cells after COVID-19. Treatment given: approximately 9-day PBMC culture with coronavirus spike peptide pools or control peptides (ViraFEST assay). Their antigen targets remain unknown. The assay that was used to sequence DNA from cultured CD4+ T cells was the Oncomine TCR Beta short-read assay. TCRdb used MiXCR to reprocess the PCR reads, holding one entry per CDR3 protein. This table holds some 4,700 distinct CDR3 sequences, 48% found once. Source material: CD4+ T cells from blood, cultured in vitro. The receptors come from a human donor who had recovered from COVID-19.

The gene calls are TRBV19 and TRBJ2-7; D may be TRBD2 (5 bases). The germline gives CDR1 LNHDA, CDR2 SQIVND (reference sequence). The CDR3 length is 14 residues. Between the trimmed V and J ends, which lost 7 bases and 7 bases, there was a span of 20 bases. The CDR3: CASKREINLGEQYF. The DNA for the CDR3 is TGTGCCAGTAAGAGGGAGATTAACTTGGGGGAGCAGTACTTC.

The chain recombines TRBV7-2 with TRBJ1-5, with D possibly being TRBD1 (5 bases). V was cut by 5 bases and J by 15 bases, with 20 bases left in between. The CDR3 length is 13 residues. CDR1 and CDR2 from the germline V gene are SGHTA and FQGNSA. The CDR3 sequence is CASSLPGTRARHF. Here the CDR3 DNA reads TGTGCCAGCAGCCTTCCCGGGACCCGGGCCCGGCATTTT.

The V gene is TRBV19, the J gene TRBJ2-7; TRBD2 aligns across 12 bases. This CDR3 is built from 15 residues. Germline CDR1 is LNHDA and CDR2 is SQIVND (reference sequence). Trimming removed 4 bases from V and 3 bases from J; junction bases left unmatched: 4. The CDR3: CASSKGLAGSYEQYF. In DNA, the CDR3 is TGTGCCAGTAGTAAAGGACTAGCGGGGAGCTACGAGCAGTACTTC.

The V and J genes are TRBV5-8 and TRBJ1-5; possible D gene TRBD1, 5 bases. Germline V CDR1 and CDR2: SGHTS, YDEGEE. The CDR3 has 16 amino acids. Between the trimmed V and J ends, which lost 0 bases and 1 base, there was a span of 11 bases. CDR3 sequence (DNA): TGTGCCAGCAGCTTGGGCCCGGGGGGAAGCAATCAGCCCCAGCATTTT. Amino acid sequence: CASSLGPGGSNQPQHF. Full variable domain (rest looked up from reference TRBV5-8 and TRBJ1-5): EAGVTQSPTHLIKTRGQQATLRCSPISGHTSVYWYQQALGLGLQFLLWYDEGEERNRGNFPPRFSGRQFPNYSSELNVNALELEDSALYLCASSLGPGGSNQPQHFGDGTRLSIL.

This chain uses TRBV18 with TRBJ2-7, with 11 positions matching TRBD2. CDR1 and CDR2 from the germline V gene are KGHSH and LQKENI. Trimming at V came to 4 bases and at J to 6 bases, leaving 11 bases not matched to a gene. The CDR3 length is 16 residues. CDR3 residues: CASSQETSGALFEQYF. CDR3 coding DNA: TGTGCCAGCTCACAGGAGACTAGCGGGGCCCTATTCGAGCAGTACTTC.

This chain links TRBV6-1 with TRBJ1-1; D is possibly TRBD1 (6 bases). Germline V gene sequence: CDR1 MNHNS, CDR2 SASEGT. The CDR3 is 15 residues long. Trimming pared 4 bases from V and 4 bases from J, leaving 16 bases between. The CDR3 here is CASSGARGAITEAFF. The CDR3, as DNA: TGTGCCAGCAGTGGAGCGCGGGGGGCGATCACTGAAGCTTTCTTT.